This T cell receptor (beta chain) was identified during a study of T cells in Graves' hyperthyroidism and ophthalmopathy. Study findings and constraints: Within blood appeared most thyroid clonotypes that had expanded above 0.001.

Germline assignment: CDR1 SGHTA and CDR2 FQGNSA. This CDR3 has 14 amino acids. The CDR3 regions of TCR beta were amplified from RNA transcripts. The study used the HTBI primer set for a first-round RT-PCR of the TCR CDR3. A single record per CDR3 protein comes from TCRdb applying MiXCR to the multiplex PCR reads. Here the sample spans about 59,000 distinct CDR3 sequences, approximately 53% being singletons. Disease lasting under 3 months, a NOSPECS grade of at least 4, and a Clinical Activity Score of at least 3 were features of the ophthalmopathy patients. The source of the PBMCs was 8 to 10 ml of fresh peripheral blood. Comment on this clonotype: Antigen specificity is unknown. At one end, the junction sequence differs from germline, possibly due to a read error.

Sequenced: blood. V and J are TRBV7-2 and TRBJ2-1; 11 bases are shared with TRBD2. This TCR was sampled from a woman between 55 and 75 years old with Graves' ophthalmopathy. The CDR3 spells CASSIAGGGGEQFF. The CDR3 DNA is TGTGCCAGCAGCATAGCGGGGGGGGGAGGGGAGCAGTTCTTC.